These 10 T cell receptor beta chains share one sample of origin, sequenced in a study of blood T cell repertoires in COVID-19. The repertoire was sequenced with immunoSEQ multiplex PCR; TCRdb's copy has only in-frame clones and lacks some. Of about 360,000 clones listed, 87% are singletons. The sample comprised PBMCs or T cells enriched from blood (not recorded which). These receptors were collected from a man younger than 45 who had recovered from COVID-19.

The genes are TRBV20-1 and TRBJ1-5; D is possibly TRBD1 (5 bases). Between the trimmed V and J ends, which lost 3 bases and 0 bases, there was a span of 9 bases. CDR1 and CDR2 (germline): DFQATT, SNEGSKA (reference sequence). The length of the CDR3 is 14 residues. DNA of the CDR3: TGCAGTGCTAGTCGGGGGAATAGCAATCAGCCCCAGCATTTT. This codes for CSASRGNSNQPQHF.

The CDR3 DNA is TGTGCCAGCAGCCGGGACAGGAACACTGAAGCTTTCTTT. Translating it yields CASSRDRNTEAFF. V gene TRBV11-2 combines with J gene TRBJ1-1, with 7 bases identical to TRBD1. The V gene end was trimmed by 5 bases and the J gene end by 1 base; junction bases not matched to a gene: 1. Germline V CDR1 and CDR2: SGHAT, FQNNGV. The CDR3 runs to 13 residues.

The V and J genes are TRBV27 and TRBJ2-7; D is possibly TRBD1 (6 bases). Germline assignment: CDR1 MNHEY and CDR2 SMNVEV (reference sequence). CDR3 size: 13 residues. V shed 1 base and J shed 5 bases, with 9 bases lying between them. CDR3 loop: CASSLFAGDEQYF. In nucleotides, the CDR3 is TGTGCCAGCAGTTTATTTGCAGGGGACGAGCAGTACTTC.

The chain combines TRBV20-1 with TRBJ2-7, with D possibly matching TRBD2 (7 bases). V gave up 5 bases and J gave up 6 bases, with 11 bases separating them. Germline-derived CDR1 and CDR2 are DFQATT and SNEGSKA (reference sequence). The CDR3 has 11 residues. In DNA form, the CDR3 reads TGCAGTGCTGTAGGGGGGGGCGAGCAGTACTTC. This encodes CSAVGGGEQYF.

The chain recombines TRBV3-1 (or the pseudogene TRBV3-2) with TRBJ2-7; maybe TRBD1 (6 bases). Germline V gene sequence: CDR1 LGHDT, CDR2 YNNKEL (reference sequence). The CDR3 loop spans 13 amino acids. Trimming removed 9 bases from V and 0 bases from J, with 12 bases in between. In DNA form, the CDR3 reads TGTGCCAGTGGACAGCGGAGCTCCTACGAGCAGTACTTC. Its protein product is CASGQRSSYEQYF.

The CDR3 sequence is CASSFPLTGTYGYTF. DNA for the CDR3: TGTGCCAGTAGTTTTCCACTGACAGGCACCTATGGCTACACCTTC. The V call is TRBV19, the J call TRBJ1-2; D is possibly TRBD1 (6 bases). V lost 5 bases to trimming and J lost 4 bases, with 17 bases between them. Germline V gene sequence: CDR1 LNHDA, CDR2 SQIVND (reference sequence). The CDR3 runs 15 residues.

This sequence joins TRBV5-1 and TRBJ2-2, with D perhaps matching TRBD1 (6 bases). Germline CDR1 reads SGHRS; CDR2 reads YFSETQ. This CDR3 is 16 amino acids long. The V end was cut by 4 bases, the J end by 1 base, with 14 bases between. The CDR3 sequence: CASSKGTRLNTGELFF. CDR3 nucleotide sequence: TGCGCCAGCAGCAAGGGGACAAGACTGAACACCGGGGAGCTGTTTTTT.

The chain is built from TRBV5-8 and TRBJ1-2; 8 positions agree with TRBD1. The germline gives CDR1 SGHTS, CDR2 YDEGEE. Germline trimming cut 5 bases from V and 8 bases from J; bases unmatched to any gene: 8. The CDR3 length is 13 residues. CDR3 DNA sequence: TGTGCCAGCAGGCAGACAGGGGCAGGGGGCTACACCTTC. This encodes CASRQTGAGGYTF. The full variable domain, with the rest looked up from reference TRBV5-8 and TRBJ1-2, is EAGVTQSPTHLIKTRGQQATLRCSPISGHTSVYWYQQALGLGLQFLLWYDEGEERNRGNFPPRFSGRQFPNYSSELNVNALELEDSALYLCASRQTGAGGYTFGSGTRLTVV.

This chain connects TRBV3-1 (or the pseudogene TRBV3-2) to TRBJ2-6; D is perhaps TRBD1 (5 bases). CDR1 LGHDT and CDR2 YNNKEL come from the germline V gene (reference sequence). CDR3 size: 18 residues. V lost 1 base and J lost 0, with 13 bases in between. The CDR3 region has the DNA TGTGCCAGCAGCCAAGTAGGGGAACACTTCTCTGGGGCCAACGTCCTGACTTTC. Its protein product is CASSQVGEHFSGANVLTF.

The chain is built from TRBV18 and TRBJ2-2, with D tentatively TRBD1 (6 bases). Germline CDR1 reads KGHSH; CDR2 reads LQKENI. This CDR3 region has 16 residues. V lost 0 bases to trimming and J lost 5 bases, with 13 bases between them. CDR3 in amino acids: CASSPPSRGDTGELFF. The CDR3 DNA follows: TGTGCCAGCTCACCACCATCCAGGGGTGATACCGGGGAGCTGTTTTTT.